The clone carrying this T cell receptor beta chain was seen ten or more times. This sample is drawn from a study of T-cell reconstitution after alpha-beta-depleted transplantation in children. Unique molecular identifiers were used in preparing the TCRbeta library. TCRdb passed the PCR reads through MiXCR, listing each CDR3 protein once. The sample holds over 70,000 distinct CDR3 sequences; 8% to 9% are singletons and the top ten take approximately 6.6%. The clonotype comes from a human donor who donated a stem cell graft to a child with congenital amegakaryocytic thrombocytopenia. The specimen comprised PBMCs from the stem cell graft donor, sampled from the stem cell graft.

The CDR3, as DNA: TGTGCCACCAGTTCCAGCGGGGGGCCCACAGATACGCAGTATTTT. This gives the protein CATSSSGGPTDTQYF. This chain links TRBV24-1 with TRBJ2-3, with 9 bases that match TRBD2. The ends lost 6 bases at V and 2 bases at J; junction bases unmatched: 5. Germline-derived CDR1 and CDR2 are KGHDR and SFDVKD. This CDR3 is built from 15 residues.